Reported below is one TCR beta chain. What it binds is unknown. This sample was taken from a study of T-cell memory formation after mild COVID-19. TCRdb re-called the 5' RACE reads with MiXCR, one entry per CDR3 protein. Of fewer than 600,000 distinct CDR3 sequences listed, less than 25% are singletons. Germline CDR1 reads MNHEY; CDR2 reads SVGAGI. CDR3 length: 11 amino acids. The ends were cut back, 6 bases at V and 7 bases at J, with 9 bases in the middle. Study findings and constraints: Within pre-infection memory, some responding clones were found, suggesting cross-reactive memory joined.

The V and J genes are TRBV6-5 and TRBJ2-5; D is uncertain. The specimen was PBMCs or a T cell subset sorted from them (not recorded which). This TCR derives from an adult woman who had mild COVID-19 (a few samples of this study predate the infection). Cell type and time point are not known. The CDR3 DNA reads TGTGCCAGCAGGCCACTGGGGACCCAGTACTTC. Amino acid sequence: CASRPLGTQYF.